The clone carrying this TCR beta chain was detected only a few times. Its antigen is as yet unknown. V gave up 4 bases and J gave up 9 bases, with 10 bases separating them. Germline V gives CDR1 MNHNY, CDR2 SVGAGI (reference sequence). The CDR3 has 12 amino acids. The record originates from a study of cytotoxic CD8 clonotypes in ibrutinib-treated CLL. Across the whole study: Response material was collected after a median about 11 months of treatment, range 6 to 36.

Here immunoSEQ multiplex PCR was the method, and the copy in TCRdb shows in-frame clones only, minus some. This sample has about 50,000 clones, with over 80% found just once. Cryopreserved PBMCs were the source of around 2 micrograms of genomic DNA, which went to TCR beta libraries. General study results and limits: Baseline clonality was higher than in age-matched healthy donors and moved in step with circulating CD8+ T-cell counts. Clonality increased at ibrutinib response and stayed stable in sustained remission. At progression, however, it fell back toward baseline.

The sequence was obtained from a human donor with chronic lymphocytic leukemia. This rearrangement joins TRBV6-6 to TRBJ2-1, with a possible D match to TRBD2 (5 bases). The specimen comprised PBMCs, sampled after 24 months of ibrutinib treatment. CDR3 nucleotide sequence: TGTGCCAGCAGTTTCATCGAGGGTGAGCAGTTCTTC. It specifies CASSFIEGEQFF.